Each of the 21 T cell receptor beta chains below was sequenced from the same sample in a study of blood T cell repertoires in COVID-19. Using immunoSEQ multiplex PCR, the repertoire was profiled, and TCRdb retains in-frame clones only, with some absent. The sample lists around 260,000 clones, about 89% seen once, with 0.75% to 0.9% in the top ten. Input material: peripheral blood. The receptors derive from a man younger than 45 with acute or convalescent COVID-19.

The gene calls are TRBV6-6 and TRBJ2-1; possibly TRBD1 for D (5 bases). Germline CDR1 is MNHNY and CDR2 is SVGAGI (reference sequence). V dropped 4 bases and J dropped 8 bases, with 9 bases sitting between them. The CDR3 length is 12 residues. CDR3 loop: CASSSRGDEQFF. DNA for the CDR3: TGTGCCAGCAGTTCAAGGGGCGATGAGCAGTTCTTC.

The V gene is TRBV9, the J gene TRBJ2-1; D may be TRBD2 (6 bases). CDR3 length: 16 residues. Germline V gene data show CDR1 as SGDLS and CDR2 as YYNGEE. V was pared by 4 bases and J by 0 bases, with 14 bases between. The CDR3, as DNA: TGTGCCAGCAGCCCGAGGGACTCAAGCTCCTACAATGAGCAGTTCTTC. This gives the protein CASSPRDSSSYNEQFF.

The CDR3 sequence: CASSQSGPPRGETQYF. Written as DNA, the CDR3 is TGCGCCAGCAGTCAATCGGGCCCGCCCCGGGGAGAGACCCAGTACTTC. The chain is built from TRBV23-1 and TRBJ2-5; D possibly corresponds to TRBD2 (5 bases). TRBV23-1 is an ORF, and what it does is uncertain. V lost 0 bases, J lost 4 bases, and 15 bases lay in between. There are 16 residues in the CDR3.

V usage is TRBV7-9 and J usage is TRBJ1-1; D is uncertain. The CDR3 is 14 residues long. CDR1 and CDR2 (germline): SEHNR, FQNEAQ (reference sequence). V lost 1 base and J 5 bases, leaving 11 bases between the germline ends. The CDR3 DNA sequence: TGTGCCAGCAGCTTAGGCTCGGGTGGAACTGAAGCTTTCTTT. It codes for CASSLGSGGTEAFF.

This chain joins TRBV19 and TRBJ1-3, with no clear D. The V gene lost 3 bases and the J gene lost 0 bases, with 12 bases spanning the gap. This CDR3 has 16 amino acids. CDR1 and CDR2 (germline): LNHDA, SQIVND (reference sequence). CDR3 DNA sequence: TGTGCCAGTAGTATCCCGTTGCGATCCTCTGGAAACACCATATATTTT. It codes for CASSIPLRSSGNTIYF.

This chain uses TRBV5-4 with TRBJ2-1; 8 nucleotides match TRBD2. With 4 bases clipped from V and 5 bases from J, the junction kept 5 bases outside the gene matches. There are 14 residues in the CDR3. Germline V CDR1 and CDR2: SGHNT, YYREEE (reference sequence). The CDR3 DNA reads TGTGCCAGCAGCGATCGGGGGGGCCACAATGAGCAGTTCTTC. Encoded protein: CASSDRGGHNEQFF.

The chain has TRBV18 and TRBJ2-1; 11 nucleotides match TRBD1. J lost 3 bases, V lost 4 bases, and 2 bases had no gene match. This CDR3 has 15 residues. Germline V gives CDR1 KGHSH, CDR2 LQKENI. This CDR3 reads CASSLGTGGYNEQFF. DNA of the CDR3: TGTGCCAGCTCACTGGGGACAGGGGGCTACAATGAGCAGTTCTTC.

V is TRBV19 and J is TRBJ2-2; a possible D gene is TRBD1 (6 bases). CDR3 length equals 13 residues. Trimming took off 7 bases at V and 6 bases at J, with 12 bases between the two ends. The V gene's germline CDR1 is LNHDA and CDR2 SQIVND (reference sequence). The chain's CDR3 is CASNQQGPGELFF. Here the CDR3 DNA reads TGTGCCAGTAATCAACAGGGTCCCGGGGAGCTGTTTTTT.

The chain links TRBV5-1 to TRBJ2-1; 10 positions agree with TRBD2. The CDR3 consists of 15 residues. Germline assignment: CDR1 SGHRS and CDR2 YFSETQ. Trimming at V came to 7 bases and at J to 9 bases, leaving 13 bases not matched to a gene. The CDR3 DNA follows: TGCGCCAGCGATCTAGCGGGAGTAAAAAGTAGTGAGCAGTTCTTC. Translated: CASDLAGVKSSEQFF.

Turning to this clone: One end of the junction is discordant with germline, which a read error may explain. Other nucleotide sequences in the sample specify the same CDR3. This rearrangement joins TRBV4-1 to TRBJ2-7; 10 bases are a match to TRBD2. The V gene's germline CDR1 is MGHRA and CDR2 YSYEKL. The CDR3 runs 14 residues. CDR3 coding DNA: TGCGCCAGCAGCCATGGGACTAGCGCCTACGAGCAATACTTC. It translates to CASSHGTSAYEQYF.

The chain carries TRBV5-5 and TRBJ2-1; D perhaps matches TRBD1 (7 bases). There are 13 residues in the CDR3. Deletions cut 6 bases from V and 7 bases from J, with 14 bases between. Germline CDR1 and CDR2: SGHKS and YYEKEE (reference sequence). In DNA, the CDR3 is TGTGCCAGCACCGGCCCAGGGGGGAATGAGCAGTTCTTC. As protein: CASTGPGGNEQFF.

The V and J genes are TRBV5-1 and TRBJ1-1; 8 bases fit TRBD1. CDR3 length: 15 amino acids. J was trimmed by 2 bases and V by 4 bases; bases with no gene match: 7. Germline values: CDR1 SGHRS, CDR2 YFSETQ. The CDR3 bases are TGCGCCAGCAGCCGAGACAGGGGCTATAACACTGAAGCTTTCTTT. It yields the protein CASSRDRGYNTEAFF.

CDR3 residues: CASVQYGDRGLGYTF. The DNA for the CDR3 is TGTGCCAGCGTACAGTATGGGGACAGGGGTTTAGGCTACACCTTC. The chain links TRBV28 to TRBJ1-2; 10 bases are shared with TRBD1. Germline V gene lookup returns CDR1 MDHEN and CDR2 SYDVKM. This CDR3 has 15 residues. V was clipped by 8 bases and J by 8 bases; unmatched bases: 14.

The chain recombines TRBV6-5 with TRBJ1-2; D is unresolved. Germline V gives CDR1 MNHEY, CDR2 SVGAGI. The CDR3 has 12 amino acids. V gave up 8 bases and J gave up 3 bases, with 10 bases separating them. CDR3 sequence (DNA): TGTGCCAGCCGGGTCGGGGACTATGGCTACACCTTC. Encoded protein: CASRVGDYGYTF.

J is TRBJ1-2 and V is TRBV3-1 (or the pseudogene TRBV3-2); 8 nucleotides match TRBD1. Trimming took 4 bases from V and 5 from J; bases not matched to a gene: 9. The V gene's germline CDR1 is LGHDT and CDR2 YNNKEL (reference sequence). The CDR3 contains 15 residues. CDR3 protein: CASSLSRTGRYGYTF. CDR3 DNA sequence: TGTGCCAGCAGCCTCAGCCGGACAGGGAGGTATGGCTACACCTTC.

The J gene is TRBJ2-7, the V gene TRBV27, with 8 bases matching TRBD1. Trimming took 8 bases from V and 3 from J; bases not matched to a gene: 9. The CDR3 contains 14 residues. Per germline, CDR1 MNHEY and CDR2 SMNVEV (reference sequence). The CDR3 here is CASAPDRANYEQYF. In nucleotides, the CDR3 is TGTGCCAGCGCTCCGGACAGGGCAAACTACGAGCAGTACTTC.

A note on this clone: The limits of the CDR3 on the DNA are not certain, so only TCRdb's listed CDR3 is given. The chain combines TRBV27 with TRBJ2-4; the table gives TRBD2 as D, unverified against the DNA. Germline values: CDR1 MNHEY, CDR2 SMNVEV (reference sequence). The CDR3 is 14 amino acids in total, end residues counted. CDR3 residues: CASSFAVGTTSAYF.

In this sample, this clone turned up once. The V gene is TRBV10-3, the J gene TRBJ1-5; D gene uncertain. The CDR3 consists of 12 residues. Trimming left V 8 bases short and J 2 bases short, with 7 bases between. Germline V lookup: CDR1 ENHRY, CDR2 SYGVKD. CDR3 loop: CAIGTGNQPQHF. In DNA, the CDR3 is TGTGCCATCGGAACAGGCAATCAGCCCCAGCATTTT.

The J gene is TRBJ1-1, the V gene TRBV2, with 7 bases aligning to TRBD1. The V gene end was trimmed by 8 bases and the J gene end by 1 base; junction bases not matched to a gene: 25. CDR3 length: 20 residues. Germline lookup yields CDR1 SNHLY and CDR2 FYNNEI. CDR3 in amino acids: CASLFMRQLWAGGRNTEAFF. CDR3 coding DNA: TGTGCCAGCTTATTCATGAGGCAATTGTGGGCAGGGGGGAGGAACACTGAAGCTTTCTTT. Full variable domain (missing parts from reference TRBV2 and TRBJ1-1): EPEVTQTPSHQVTQMGQEVILRCVPISNHLYFYWYRQILGQKVEFLVSFYNNEISEKSEIFDDQFSVERPDGSNFTLKIRSTKLEDSAMYFCASLFMRQLWAGGRNTEAFFGQGTRLTVV.

The V call is TRBV27, the J call TRBJ2-7; no firm D call. Between the trimmed V and J ends, which lost 3 bases and 6 bases, there was a span of 15 bases. CDR3 size: 14 residues. CDR1 and CDR2 (germline): MNHEY, SMNVEV (reference sequence). CDR3 in amino acids: CASSFSPTISEQYF. CDR3 in DNA: TGTGCCAGCAGTTTCTCCCCTACTATAAGCGAGCAGTACTTC.

V is TRBV19 and J is TRBJ2-1; D may be TRBD2 (6 bases). The V and J ends lost 8 bases and 0 bases respectively, with 20 bases between them. The CDR3 runs to 17 residues. Germline-derived CDR1 and CDR2 are LNHDA and SQIVND (reference sequence). The DNA for the CDR3 is TGTGCCAGTCGTGGGAGGCTAGTCCGAAGCTCCTACAATGAGCAGTTCTTC. It codes for CASRGRLVRSSYNEQFF.